Listed below are T cell receptor beta chains from one sample, sequenced in a study of blood T cell repertoires in COVID-19. The protocol was immunoSEQ multiplex PCR, while the TCRdb copy is restricted to in-frame clones and leaves out a portion. The data show 140,000 to 150,000 clones, 85% to 90% seen once. What was sequenced was PBMCs or T cells enriched from blood (not recorded which). The source of these receptors is a man between 60 and 75 years old who had recovered from COVID-19. CDR3s include the opening cysteine and the closing phenylalanine or tryptophan. D genes are given only for firm matches.

DNA	CDR3	D	V	J
TGTGCCACCAGCATTCGAGGGCAGGCCAAAAACATTCAGTACTTC	CATSIRGQAKNIQYF	.	TRBV15	TRBJ2-4
TGTGCCAGTAGTATCGACGGAGTATACAATGAGCAGTTCTTC	CASSIDGVYNEQFF	.	TRBV19	TRBJ2-1
TGCGCCAGCAGCCAAGAGGCTTCAGCGAGACTCACACCCCTCCACTTT	CASSQEASARLTPLHF	.	TRBV4-1	TRBJ1-6
TGCGCCAGCAGTGGACAGATCCAAGAGACCCAGTACTTC	CASSGQIQETQYF	.	TRBV10-1	TRBJ2-5
TGCGCCAGCAGCAGCCTAGGACAGTTGGGAAACACCATATATTTT	CASSSLGQLGNTIYF	.	TRBV5-1	TRBJ1-3
TGTGCCAGCTCACCACCGTCAGGGGCTTCCTACAATGAGCAGTTCTTC	CASSPPSGASYNEQFF	.	TRBV18	TRBJ2-1
TGTGCCAGCCGCCGGGACATATACGAGCAGTACTTC	CASRRDIYEQYF	.	TRBV6-5	TRBJ2-7
TGTGCTAGTGGCTTTGAGTCTGAAGCTTTCTTT	CASGFESEAFF	.	TRBV12-5	TRBJ1-1
TGTGCCAGCAGCCAACCTCTAGCGGGAGGATCGGAGGCCGGGGAGCTGTTTTTT	CASSQPLAGGSEAGELFF	TRBD2	TRBV3-1/TRBV3-2	TRBJ2-2
TGTGCCAGCAGCTTGGGTCGAGACAATGAGCAGTTCTTC	CASSLGRDNEQFF	.	TRBV5-4	TRBJ2-1
TGCGCCAGCAGTACCGCGATGGATGGCTACACCTTC	CASSTAMDGYTF	.	TRBV10-2	TRBJ1-2
TGTGCCAGCAGGAAAGACAGGGCCAATCAGCCCCAGCATTTT	CASRKDRANQPQHF	TRBD1	TRBV28	TRBJ1-5
TGTGCCAGCAGTGGACAGGGGGTTAGTAATTCACCCCTCCACTTT	CASSGQGVSNSPLHF	TRBD1	TRBV2	TRBJ1-6
TGCGCCAGCAGCGAGTGGACAGGCAACGAGCAGTACTTC	CASSEWTGNEQYF	TRBD1	TRBV5-1	TRBJ2-7
TGTGCCAGCAGTCTTCGGACAGGGGGTTCAGTGCAGTACTTC	CASSLRTGGSVQYF	TRBD1	TRBV28	TRBJ2-7